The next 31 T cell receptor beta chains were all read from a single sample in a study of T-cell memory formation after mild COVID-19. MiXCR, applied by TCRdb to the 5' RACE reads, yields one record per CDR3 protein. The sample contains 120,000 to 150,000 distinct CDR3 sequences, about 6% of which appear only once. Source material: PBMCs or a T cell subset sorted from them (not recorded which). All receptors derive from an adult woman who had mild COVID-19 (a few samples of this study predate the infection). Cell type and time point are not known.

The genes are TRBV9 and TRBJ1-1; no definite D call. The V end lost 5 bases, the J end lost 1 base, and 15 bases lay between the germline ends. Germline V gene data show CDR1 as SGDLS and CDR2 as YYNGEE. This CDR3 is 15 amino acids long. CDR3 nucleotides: TGTGCCAGCAGTCCTGCCGGAGTAAAGAACACTGAAGCTTTCTTT. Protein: CASSPAGVKNTEAFF.

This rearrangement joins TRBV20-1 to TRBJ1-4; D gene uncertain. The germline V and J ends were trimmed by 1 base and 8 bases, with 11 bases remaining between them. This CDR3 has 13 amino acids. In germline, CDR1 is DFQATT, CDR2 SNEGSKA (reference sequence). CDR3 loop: CSARGEKDEKLFF. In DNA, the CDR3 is TGCAGTGCTAGAGGGGAAAAGGACGAAAAACTGTTTTTT.

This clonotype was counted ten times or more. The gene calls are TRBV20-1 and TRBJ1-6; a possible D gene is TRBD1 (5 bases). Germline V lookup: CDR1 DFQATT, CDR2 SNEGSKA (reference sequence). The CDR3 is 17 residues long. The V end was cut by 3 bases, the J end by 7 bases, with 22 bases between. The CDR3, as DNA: TGCAGTGCTAGCAACCCCTACCAGGGAGTGGGGAATTCACCCCTCCACTTT. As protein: CSASNPYQGVGNSPLHF.

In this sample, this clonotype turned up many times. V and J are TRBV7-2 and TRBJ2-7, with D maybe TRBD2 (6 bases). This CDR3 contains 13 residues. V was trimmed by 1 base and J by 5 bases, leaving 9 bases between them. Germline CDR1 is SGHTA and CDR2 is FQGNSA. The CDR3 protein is CASSLGASDEQYF. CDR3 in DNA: TGTGCCAGCAGCTTAGGGGCTAGCGACGAGCAGTACTTC.

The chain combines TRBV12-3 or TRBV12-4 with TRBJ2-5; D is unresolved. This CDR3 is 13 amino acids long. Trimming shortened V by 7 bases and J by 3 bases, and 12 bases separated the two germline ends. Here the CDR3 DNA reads TGTGCCAGCACTCCATTCAGGAAAGAGACCCAGTACTTC. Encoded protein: CASTPFRKETQYF.

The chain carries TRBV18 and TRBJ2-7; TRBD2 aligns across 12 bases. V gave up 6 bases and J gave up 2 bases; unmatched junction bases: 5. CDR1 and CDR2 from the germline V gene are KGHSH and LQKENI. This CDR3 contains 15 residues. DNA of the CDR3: TGTGCCAGCTCCCAGACTAGCGGGGGACCCTACGAGCAGTACTTC. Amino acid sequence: CASSQTSGGPYEQYF.

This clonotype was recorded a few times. The CDR3 sequence is CASSLSFAGGSYNEQFF. CDR3 coding DNA: TGTGCCAGCAGCTTATCGTTTGCGGGGGGGTCCTACAATGAGCAGTTCTTC. The chain links TRBV7-9 to TRBJ2-1, with 9 nucleotides matching TRBD2. Trimming at V came to 2 bases and at J to 1 base, leaving 6 bases not matched to a gene. The CDR3 runs 17 residues. Germline CDR1 reads SEHNR; CDR2 reads FQNEAQ (reference sequence). Full variable domain (remainder filled in from reference TRBV7-9 and TRBJ2-1): DTGVSQNPRHKITKRGQNVTFRCDPISEHNRLYWYRQTLGQGPEFLTYFQNEAQLEKSRLLSDRFSAERPKGSFSTLEIQRTEQGDSAMYLCASSLSFAGGSYNEQFFGPGTRLTVL.

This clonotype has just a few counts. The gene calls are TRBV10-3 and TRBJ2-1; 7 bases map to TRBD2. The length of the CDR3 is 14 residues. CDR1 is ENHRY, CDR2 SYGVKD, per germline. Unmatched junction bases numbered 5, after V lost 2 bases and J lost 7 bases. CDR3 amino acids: CAISEGGSRNEQFF. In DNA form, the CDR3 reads TGTGCCATCAGTGAGGGCGGGAGTAGAAATGAGCAGTTCTTC.

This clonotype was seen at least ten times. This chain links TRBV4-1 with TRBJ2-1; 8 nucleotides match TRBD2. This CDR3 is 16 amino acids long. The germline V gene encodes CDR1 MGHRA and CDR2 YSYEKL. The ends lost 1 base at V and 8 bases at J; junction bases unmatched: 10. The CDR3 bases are TGCGCCAGCAGCCAAGTGTTGGGACTAGTTGGCGATGAGCAGTTCTTC. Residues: CASSQVLGLVGDEQFF.

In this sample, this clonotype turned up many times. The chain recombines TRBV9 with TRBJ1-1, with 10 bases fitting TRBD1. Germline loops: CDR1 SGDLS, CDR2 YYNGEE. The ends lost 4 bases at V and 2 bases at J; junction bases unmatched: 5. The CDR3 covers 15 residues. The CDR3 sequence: CASSPRDRGNTEAFF. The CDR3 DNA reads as TGTGCCAGCAGCCCAAGGGACAGGGGAAACACTGAAGCTTTCTTT.

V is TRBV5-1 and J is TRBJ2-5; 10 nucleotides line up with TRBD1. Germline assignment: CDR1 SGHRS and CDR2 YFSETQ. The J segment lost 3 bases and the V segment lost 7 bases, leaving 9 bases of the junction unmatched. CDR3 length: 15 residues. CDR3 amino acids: CASRRGTGEEETQYF. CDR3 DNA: TGCGCCAGCCGTAGAGGGACAGGGGAAGAAGAGACCCAGTACTTC.

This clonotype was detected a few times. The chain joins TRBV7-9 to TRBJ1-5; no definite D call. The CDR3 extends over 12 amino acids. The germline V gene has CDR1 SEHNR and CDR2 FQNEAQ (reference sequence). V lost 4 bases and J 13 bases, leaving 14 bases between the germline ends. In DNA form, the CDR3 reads TGTGCCAGCAGCTCATCCTATACGGGGCAGCATTTT. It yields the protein CASSSSYTGQHF. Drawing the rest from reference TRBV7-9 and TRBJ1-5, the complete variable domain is DTGVSQNPRHKITKRGQNVTFRCDPISEHNRLYWYRQTLGQGPEFLTYFQNEAQLEKSRLLSDRFSAERPKGSFSTLEIQRTEQGDSAMYLCASSSSYTGQHFGDGTRLSIL.

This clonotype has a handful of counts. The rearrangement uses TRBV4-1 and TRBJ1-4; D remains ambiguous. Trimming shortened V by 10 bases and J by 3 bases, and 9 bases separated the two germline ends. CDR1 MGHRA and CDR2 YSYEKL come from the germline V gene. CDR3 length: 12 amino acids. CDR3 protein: CATRHPNEKLFF. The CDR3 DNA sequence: TGCGCCACGCGCCATCCTAATGAAAAACTGTTTTTT.

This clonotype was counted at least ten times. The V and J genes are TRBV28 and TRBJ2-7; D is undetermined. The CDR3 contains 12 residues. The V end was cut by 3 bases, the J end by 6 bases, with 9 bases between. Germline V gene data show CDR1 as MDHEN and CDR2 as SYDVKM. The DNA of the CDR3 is TGTGCCAGCAGTTTGGGCTTTACCGAGCAGTACTTC. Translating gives CASSLGFTEQYF.

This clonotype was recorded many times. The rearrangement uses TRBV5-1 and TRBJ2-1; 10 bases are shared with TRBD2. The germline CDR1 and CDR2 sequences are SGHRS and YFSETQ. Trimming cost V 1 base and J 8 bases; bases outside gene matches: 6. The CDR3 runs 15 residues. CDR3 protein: CASSLRSSGGDEQFF. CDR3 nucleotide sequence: TGCGCCAGCAGCTTGAGGTCTAGCGGGGGCGATGAGCAGTTCTTC.

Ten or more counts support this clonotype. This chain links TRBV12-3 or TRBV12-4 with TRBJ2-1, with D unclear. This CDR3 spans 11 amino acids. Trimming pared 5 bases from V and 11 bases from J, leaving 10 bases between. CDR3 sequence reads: CASSPLGKQFF. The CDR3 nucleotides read TGTGCCAGCAGTCCCTTGGGGAAGCAGTTCTTC.

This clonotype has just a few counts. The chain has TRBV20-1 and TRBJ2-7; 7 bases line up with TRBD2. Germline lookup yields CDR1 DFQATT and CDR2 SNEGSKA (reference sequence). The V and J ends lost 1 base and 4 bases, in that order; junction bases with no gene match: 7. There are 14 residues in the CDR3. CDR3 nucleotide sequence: TGCAGTGCTAGAGGTAGCGGGCTGGGTTACGAGCAGTACTTC. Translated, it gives CSARGSGLGYEQYF.

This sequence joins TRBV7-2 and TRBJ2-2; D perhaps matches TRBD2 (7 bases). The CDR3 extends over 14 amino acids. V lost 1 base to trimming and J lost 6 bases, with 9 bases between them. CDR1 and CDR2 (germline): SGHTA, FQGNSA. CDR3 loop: CASSLVGGPGELFF. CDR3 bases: TGTGCCAGCAGCTTAGTGGGGGGGCCCGGGGAGCTGTTTTTT.

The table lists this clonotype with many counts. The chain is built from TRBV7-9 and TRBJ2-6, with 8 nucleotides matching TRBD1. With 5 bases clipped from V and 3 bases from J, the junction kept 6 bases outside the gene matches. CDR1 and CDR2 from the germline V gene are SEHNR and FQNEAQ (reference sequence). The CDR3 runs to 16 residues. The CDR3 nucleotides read TGTGCCAGCAGCGCCAGGGGGCGAGGTGGGGCCAACGTCCTGACTTTC. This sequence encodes CASSARGRGGANVLTF.

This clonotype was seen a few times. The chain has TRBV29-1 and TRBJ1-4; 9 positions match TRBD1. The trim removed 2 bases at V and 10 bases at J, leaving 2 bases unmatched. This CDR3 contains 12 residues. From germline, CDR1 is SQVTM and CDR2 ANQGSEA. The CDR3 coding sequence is TGCAGCGTTGAATTGACAGGGGGAAAACTGTTTTTT. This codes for CSVELTGGKLFF. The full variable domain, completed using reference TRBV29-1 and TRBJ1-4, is SAVISQKPSRDICQRGTSLTIQCQVDSQVTMMFWYRQQPGQSLTLIATANQGSEATYESGFVIDKFPISRPNLTFSTLTVSNMSPEDSSIYLCSVELTGGKLFFGSGTQLSVL.

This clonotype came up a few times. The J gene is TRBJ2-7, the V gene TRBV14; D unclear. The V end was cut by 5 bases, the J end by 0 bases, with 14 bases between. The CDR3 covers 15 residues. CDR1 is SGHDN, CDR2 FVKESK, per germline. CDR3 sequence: CASSSWGSGSYEQYF. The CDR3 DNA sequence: TGTGCCAGCAGCAGCTGGGGATCGGGCTCCTACGAGCAGTACTTC.

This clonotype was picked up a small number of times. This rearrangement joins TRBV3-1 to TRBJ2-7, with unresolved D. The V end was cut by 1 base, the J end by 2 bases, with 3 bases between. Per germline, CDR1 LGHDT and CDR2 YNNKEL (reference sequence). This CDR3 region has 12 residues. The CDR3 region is CASSQAAYEQYF. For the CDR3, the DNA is TGTGCCAGCAGCCAAGCCGCCTACGAGCAGTACTTC.

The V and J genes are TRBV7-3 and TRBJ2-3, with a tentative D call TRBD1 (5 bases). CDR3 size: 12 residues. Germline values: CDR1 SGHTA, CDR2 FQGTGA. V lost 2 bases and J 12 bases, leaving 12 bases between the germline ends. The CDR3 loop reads CASSLGATSQYF. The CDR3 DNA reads TGTGCCAGCAGCTTAGGGGCCACGAGTCAGTATTTT.

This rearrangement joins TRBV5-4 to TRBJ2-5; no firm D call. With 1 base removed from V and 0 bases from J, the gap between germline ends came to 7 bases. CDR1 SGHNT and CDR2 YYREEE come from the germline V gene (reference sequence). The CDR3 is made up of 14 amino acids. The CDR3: CASSLRRNQETQYF. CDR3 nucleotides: TGTGCCAGCAGCTTGCGGCGAAACCAAGAGACCCAGTACTTC.

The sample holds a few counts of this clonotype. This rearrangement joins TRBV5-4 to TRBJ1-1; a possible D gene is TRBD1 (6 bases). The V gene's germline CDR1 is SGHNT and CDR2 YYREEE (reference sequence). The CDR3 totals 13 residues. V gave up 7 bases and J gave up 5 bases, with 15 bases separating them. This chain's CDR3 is CASGPYRETEAFF. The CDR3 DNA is TGTGCCAGCGGACCTTACAGGGAAACTGAAGCTTTCTTT.

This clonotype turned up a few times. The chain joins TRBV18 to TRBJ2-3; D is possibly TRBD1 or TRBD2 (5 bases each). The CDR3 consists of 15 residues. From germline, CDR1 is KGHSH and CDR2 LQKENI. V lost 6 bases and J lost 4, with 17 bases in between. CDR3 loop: CASSPGRSPPDTQYF. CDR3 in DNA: TGTGCCAGCTCGCCGGGACGCTCCCCCCCAGATACGCAGTATTTT.

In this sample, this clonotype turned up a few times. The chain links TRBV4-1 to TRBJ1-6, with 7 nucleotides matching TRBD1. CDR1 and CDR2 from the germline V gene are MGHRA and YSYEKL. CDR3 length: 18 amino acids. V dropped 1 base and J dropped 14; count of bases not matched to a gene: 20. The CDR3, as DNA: TGCGCCAGCAGCCAAGGATGGTTGGGACAGCTCGCCGCCGGGGCCCTCCACTTT. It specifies CASSQGWLGQLAAGALHF.

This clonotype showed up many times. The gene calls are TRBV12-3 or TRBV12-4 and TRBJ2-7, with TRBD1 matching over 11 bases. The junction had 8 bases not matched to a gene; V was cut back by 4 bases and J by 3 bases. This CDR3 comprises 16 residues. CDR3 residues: CASSWGLGQGDYEQYF. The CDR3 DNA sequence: TGTGCCAGCAGTTGGGGCCTGGGACAGGGGGACTACGAGCAGTACTTC.

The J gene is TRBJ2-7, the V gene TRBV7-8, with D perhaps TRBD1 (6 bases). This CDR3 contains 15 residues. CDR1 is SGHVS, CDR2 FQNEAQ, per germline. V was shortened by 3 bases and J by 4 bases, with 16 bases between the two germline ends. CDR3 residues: CASSFAQGRFYEQYF. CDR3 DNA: TGTGCCAGCAGCTTCGCACAGGGTAGATTTTACGAGCAGTACTTC.

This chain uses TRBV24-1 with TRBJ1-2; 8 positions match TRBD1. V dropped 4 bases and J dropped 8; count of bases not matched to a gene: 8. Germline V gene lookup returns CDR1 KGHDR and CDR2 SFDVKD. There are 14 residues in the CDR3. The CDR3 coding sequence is TGTGCCACCAGTGAAACGGACAGGGATGGGGGCTACACCTTC. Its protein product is CATSETDRDGGYTF.

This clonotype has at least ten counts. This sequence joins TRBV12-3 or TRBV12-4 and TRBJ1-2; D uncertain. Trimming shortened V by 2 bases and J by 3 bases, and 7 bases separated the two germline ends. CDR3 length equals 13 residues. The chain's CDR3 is CASSLRGDYGYTF. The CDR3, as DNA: TGTGCCAGCAGTTTACGCGGAGACTATGGCTACACCTTC.